This paragraph covers one T cell receptor beta chain sequence. Its matching antigen is unknown. The sample is drawn from a study of blood T cells in healthy people across ages. Study-wide results and caveats: The study found more naive CD4+ cells and higher diversity in long-lived than aged donors.

Through a sample-barcoded 5' primer and a J-beta primer mix, a second PCR was run for about 6 to 11 cycles. Through a template-switch adaptor with 12 random nucleotides, each cDNA molecule received a tag. Sequencing recovered at least 2.5 million CDR3-containing paired-end reads from each sample. TCRdb re-called the 5' RACE reads with MiXCR, one entry per CDR3 protein. The top ten clones hold approximately 19% of a sample with some 800,000 distinct CDR3 sequences, around 43% of them seen once. Germline CDR1 is DFQATT and CDR2 is SNEGSKA (reference sequence). This CDR3 has 14 residues. This sequence originates from a man aged 55 to 70 in good health. The sequenced sample was blood. The V and J genes are TRBV20-1 and TRBJ2-5; possibly TRBD1 or TRBD2 for D (6 bases each). The J call may be wrong; the DNA end is better matched by TRBJ2-7. The CDR3 DNA reads as TGCAGTGCGCCCAGGCCGGGGGCCGGGTACGAGCAGTACTTC. This codes for CSAPRPGAGYEQYF.